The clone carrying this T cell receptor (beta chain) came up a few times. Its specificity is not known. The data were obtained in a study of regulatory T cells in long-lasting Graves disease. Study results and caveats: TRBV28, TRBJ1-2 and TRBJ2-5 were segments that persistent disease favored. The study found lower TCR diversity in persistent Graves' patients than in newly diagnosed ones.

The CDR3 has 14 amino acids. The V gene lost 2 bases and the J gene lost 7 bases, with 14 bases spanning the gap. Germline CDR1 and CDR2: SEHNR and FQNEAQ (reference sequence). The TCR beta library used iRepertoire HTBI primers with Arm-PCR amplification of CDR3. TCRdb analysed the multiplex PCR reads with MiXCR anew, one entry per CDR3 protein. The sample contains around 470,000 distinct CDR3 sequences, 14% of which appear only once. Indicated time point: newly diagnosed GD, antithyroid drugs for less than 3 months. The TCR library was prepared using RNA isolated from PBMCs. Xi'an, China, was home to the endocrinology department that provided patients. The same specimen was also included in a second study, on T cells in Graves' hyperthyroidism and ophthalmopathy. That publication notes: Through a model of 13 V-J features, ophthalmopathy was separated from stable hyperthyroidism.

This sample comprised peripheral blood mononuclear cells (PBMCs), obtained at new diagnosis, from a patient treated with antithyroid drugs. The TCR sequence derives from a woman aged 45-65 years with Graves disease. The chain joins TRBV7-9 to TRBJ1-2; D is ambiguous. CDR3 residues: CASSLSGEGVGYTF. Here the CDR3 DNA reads TGTGCCAGCAGCTTAAGCGGGGAGGGAGTTGGCTACACCTTC. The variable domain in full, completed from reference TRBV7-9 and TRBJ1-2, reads DTGVSQNPRHKITKRGQNVTFRCDPISEHNRLYWYRQTLGQGPEFLTYFQNEAQLEKSRLLSDRFSAERPKGSFSTLEIQRTEQGDSAMYLCASSLSGEGVGYTFGSGTRLTVV.